Sequencing of this T cell receptor (beta chain) was carried out in a study of PD-1 blockade in mismatch repair-deficient tumors. Study in general: Patients had 12 mismatch repair-deficient cancer types and were previously treated and progressing.

The assay was immunoSEQ multiplex PCR, and TCRdb's table has in-frame clones only and misses some. The sample comprises 100,000 or so clones, 65% to 85% of which are singletons, and around 5.8% rests with the top ten. Every patient had mismatch repair deficiency by PCR or immunohistochemistry. Three pembrolizumab responders had their TCRs sequenced. The germline V gene encodes CDR1 MNHEY and CDR2 SVGAGI. The CDR3 spans 15 residues. V dropped 1 base and J dropped 4; count of bases not matched to a gene: 5. In this sample, this clone turned up once. Its antigen is unidentified. Findings of the study overall: Tumor-resident clones, often undetectable pretreatment in blood, expanded then contracted after pembrolizumab.

The starting material was peripheral blood, obtained roughly eight months after starting pembrolizumab. The TCR was taken from an adult with mismatch repair-deficient cancer. The rearrangement links TRBV6-5 to TRBJ1-2, with 8 bases matching TRBD1. The chain's CDR3 is CASSYFSGTGYGYTF. CDR3 sequence (DNA): TGTGCCAGCAGTTACTTTTCAGGGACAGGCTATGGCTACACCTTC.